This T cell receptor beta chain was identified in a study of CD8+ T cells in alopecia areata. Whole-study context: Treated individuals took tofacitinib by mouth, 5 to 10 mg twice daily.

Described treatment: oral pan-JAK inhibitor, 5-10 mg twice daily. Collected material from alopecia areata patients comprised lesional scalp punch biopsies and peripheral blood. Study-wide results and limits: Numerous expanded lesional clones remained in scalp and blood during tofacitinib.

Germline values: CDR1 SQVTM, CDR2 ANQGSEA. The CDR3 is made up of 13 amino acids. With 2 bases removed from V and 0 bases from J, the gap between germline ends came to 5 bases. This clone turned up a few times. The antigen remains unidentified. Reverse transcription of extracted RNA yielded cDNA, which provided the sequencing template. Sequencing was performed with immunoSEQ multiplex PCR; in TCRdb, only in-frame clones are kept and a portion is missing. The table records 150,000 to 250,000 clones, 45% to 65% of them present only once. The sample consisted of CD4+ T cells sorted from blood, taken at week 4, from a patient treated with tofacitinib. The chain joins TRBV29-1 to TRBJ1-3, with D hard to call. The sequence was obtained from a human donor with alopecia areata. The CDR3 bases are TGCAGCGTTGAACAGGACTCTGGAAACACCATATATTTT. Its translation is CSVEQDSGNTIYF.